This record covers a single TCR beta chain. The antigen remains unidentified. The sample is drawn from a study of early stage breast cancer tumors. The wider study: Of approximately 16 invasive breast tumors, approximately 11 were hormone receptor-positive, HER2-negative. Around 10-fold was the mean read coverage per sample. Study-wide results and limits: Tumor and normal breast were distinguished via blood comparison in most of the 16 patients. Tumors had approximately 2.7-fold higher T cell density and higher clonality than adjacent normal breast tissue.

TCRdb keeps only in-frame clones here, not all; method: immunoSEQ multiplex PCR. This table has tens of thousands of clones, 70% to 80% appearing once. The CDR3 consists of 15 residues. CDR1 is SGHAT, CDR2 FQNNGV, per germline. The ends were cut back, 1 base at V and 3 bases at J, with 12 bases in the middle. The TCR sequence derives from a person in their fifties or sixties with breast cancer. Material: blood. The chain joins TRBV11-2 to TRBJ2-5; a weak D match, TRBD1 (6 bases). The CDR3 region has the DNA TGTGCCAGCAGCTTAGGGGCGTCAGGGGAAGAGACCCAGTACTTC. It translates to CASSLGASGEETQYF.